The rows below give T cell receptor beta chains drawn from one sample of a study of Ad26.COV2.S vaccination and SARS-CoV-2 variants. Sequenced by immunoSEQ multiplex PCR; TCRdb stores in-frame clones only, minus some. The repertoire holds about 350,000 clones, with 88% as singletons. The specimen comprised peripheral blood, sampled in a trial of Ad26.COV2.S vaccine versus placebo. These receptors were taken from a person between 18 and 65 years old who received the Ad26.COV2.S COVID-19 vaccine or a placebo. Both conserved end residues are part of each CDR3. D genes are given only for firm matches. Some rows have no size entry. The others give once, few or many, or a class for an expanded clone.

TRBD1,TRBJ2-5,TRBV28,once,CASTQDRDQETQYF,TGTGCCAGCACACAGGACAGGGACCAAGAGACCCAGTACTTC
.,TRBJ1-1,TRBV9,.,CASKSNTEAFF,TGTGCCAGCAAGTCGAACACTGAAGCTTTCTTT
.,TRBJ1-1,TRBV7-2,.,CASSLASFMNTEAFF,TGTGCCAGCAGCTTAGCGTCATTCATGAACACTGAAGCTTTCTTT
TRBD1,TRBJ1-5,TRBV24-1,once,CATSENAGQVNQPQHF,TGTGCCACCAGTGAAAACGCGGGACAGGTCAATCAGCCCCAGCATTTT
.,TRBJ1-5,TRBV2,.,CASSERHSNQPQHF,TGTGCCAGCAGTGAAAGGCATAGCAATCAGCCCCAGCATTTT
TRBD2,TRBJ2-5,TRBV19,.,CASSIASGAQGETQYF,TGTGCCAGTAGTATAGCTAGCGGGGCCCAGGGGGAGACCCAGTACTTC
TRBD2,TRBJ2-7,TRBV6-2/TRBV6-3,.,CASSYSAGVSREQYF,TGTGCCAGCAGTTACTCAGCGGGAGTTTCGCGCGAGCAGTACTTC
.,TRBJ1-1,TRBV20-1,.,CRTRGGTEAFF,TGCAGGACCCGCGGAGGGACTGAAGCTTTCTTT
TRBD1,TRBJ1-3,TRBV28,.,CASTIHPPGTGLFSGNTIYF,TGTGCCAGCACCATACACCCCCCCGGGACAGGGCTTTTCTCTGGAAACACCATATATTTT
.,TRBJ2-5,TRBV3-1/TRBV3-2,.,CASSTRETQYF,TGTGCCAGCAGCACACGAGAGACCCAGTACTTC
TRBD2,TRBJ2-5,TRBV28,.,CASSWTSGRRETQYF,TGTGCCAGCAGTTGGACTAGCGGGAGAAGAGAGACCCAGTACTTC
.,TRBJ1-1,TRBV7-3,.,CASKRVVDTEAFF,TGTGCCAGCAAAAGGGTAGTGGACACTGAAGCTTTCTTT
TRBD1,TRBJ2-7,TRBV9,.,CASSVEGQTYEQYF,TGTGCCAGCAGCGTCGAGGGACAGACCTACGAGCAGTACTTC
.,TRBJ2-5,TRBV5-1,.,CASSLGQETQYF,TGCGCCAGCAGCTTGGGTCAAGAGACCCAGTACTTC
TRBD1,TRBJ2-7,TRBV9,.,CASSWDREGEQYF,TGTGCCAGCAGCTGGGACAGGGAGGGCGAGCAGTACTTC